Below, one T cell receptor beta chain is given with its context. Study processing details: Reference gene primer amplification in the assay estimated nucleated cell counts. Using immunoSEQ multiplex PCR, the repertoire was profiled, and TCRdb retains in-frame clones only, with some absent. V and J calls and clone size are those listed in that table; D and trimming were worked out from the DNA. The data hold about 66,000 clones, with 91% observed a single time. The data were obtained in a study of blood T cell repertoires in COVID-19. On the study more broadly: The origin of the acute and convalescent COVID-19 samples was the United States, Italy and Spain.

CDR3 length: 13 amino acids. The germline V gene encodes CDR1 ENHRY and CDR2 SYGVKD. Trimming removed 10 bases from V and 0 bases from J, with 13 bases in between. Specimen: peripheral blood. This TCR was recovered from a human donor in a cohort sampled during active COVID-19. The rearrangement joins TRBV10-3 to TRBJ2-7; a possible D gene is TRBD2 (5 bases). CDR3 sequence reads: CATPERPSYEQYF. The CDR3 DNA reads as TGTGCCACCCCGGAGCGGCCCTCCTACGAGCAGTACTTC.